Following are 7 T cell receptor beta chains from one sample sequenced in a study of shared clonotypes between healthy human individuals. Here immunoSEQ multiplex PCR was the method, and the copy in TCRdb shows in-frame clones only, minus some. The sample lists some 1.4 million clones, roughly 96% seen once, with over 1% in the top ten. The sample taken for sequencing was naive CD4+ T cells sorted from blood. Indicated subset: CD45RA+ positively selected. These TCRs come from a man aged 25 to 40 in good health.

J is TRBJ2-1 and V is TRBV7-2; a weak D match, TRBD1 (6 bases). Germline CDR1 SGHTA, CDR2 FQGNSA. This CDR3 has 16 amino acids. Between the trimmed V and J ends, which lost 2 bases and 2 bases, there was a span of 13 bases. This CDR3 reads CASSLWAGVTYNEQFF. The CDR3 DNA follows: TGTGCCAGCAGCTTATGGGCAGGGGTCACCTACAATGAGCAGTTCTTC.

The J gene is TRBJ1-1, the V gene TRBV5-1, with D hard to call. Germline V gene sequence: CDR1 SGHRS, CDR2 YFSETQ. The CDR3 loop spans 13 amino acids. V was cut by 7 bases and J by 4 bases, with 14 bases left in between. The DNA for the CDR3 is TGCGCCAGCGGAAGGGAGCAGGCCACTGAAGCTTTCTTT. Amino acids: CASGREQATEAFF.

The chain couples TRBV19 to TRBJ2-3; maybe TRBD1 (6 bases). This CDR3 has 15 amino acids. Germline loops: CDR1 LNHDA, CDR2 SQIVND (reference sequence). Trimming pared 3 bases from V and 2 bases from J, leaving 12 bases between. CDR3: CASSINRVVTDTQYF. In DNA, the CDR3 is TGTGCCAGTAGTATCAACAGGGTGGTCACAGATACGCAGTATTTT.

The chain combines TRBV9 with TRBJ2-7; D might be TRBD1 (5 bases). Germline-derived CDR1 and CDR2 are SGDLS and YYNGEE. Deletions cut 3 bases from V and 4 bases from J, with 14 bases between. The CDR3 loop spans 14 amino acids. The DNA of the CDR3 is TGTGCCAGCAGCGCCAGGGCCCAGCCATACGAGCAGTACTTC. Protein: CASSARAQPYEQYF. Full variable domain (rest looked up from reference TRBV9 and TRBJ2-7): DSGVTQTPKHLITATGQRVTLRCSPRSGDLSVYWYQQSLDQGLQFLIQYYNGEERAKGNILERFSAQQFPDLHSELNLSSLELGDSALYFCASSARAQPYEQYFGPGTRLTVT.

Regarding this clone: This same CDR3 is encoded by further DNA sequences in the sample. J is TRBJ2-3 and V is TRBV29-1; possible D gene TRBD2, 5 bases. Germline CDR1 and CDR2: SQVTM and ANQGSEA. Trimming shortened V by 4 bases and J by 3 bases, and 5 bases separated the two germline ends. The CDR3 extends over 11 amino acids. The CDR3 bases are TGCAGCGTTGCGGGGACAGATACGCAGTATTTT. Translated, it gives CSVAGTDTQYF.

V and J are TRBV5-1 and TRBJ2-7; D ambiguous. Germline V gives CDR1 SGHRS, CDR2 YFSETQ. The V end was cut by 0 bases, the J end by 0 bases, with 7 bases between. CDR3 length: 14 amino acids. The CDR3 DNA is TGCGCCAGCAGCTTGGCGGCTAACTCCTACGAGCAGTACTTC. Protein sequence: CASSLAANSYEQYF. Variable domain in full (rest from reference TRBV5-1 and TRBJ2-7): KAGVTQTPRYLIKTRGQQVTLSCSPISGHRSVSWYQQTPGQGLQFLFEYFSETQRNKGNFPGRFSGRQFSNSRSEMNVSTLELGDSALYLCASSLAANSYEQYFGPGTRLTVT.

Concerning this clone: The sample holds other DNA sequences that translate to the same CDR3. V is TRBV6-5 and J is TRBJ2-7; D is undetermined. This CDR3 has 13 residues. Trimming removed 0 bases from V and 1 base from J, with 4 bases in between. Germline lookup yields CDR1 MNHEY and CDR2 SVGAGI. CDR3 residues: CASSYSTSYEQYF. As DNA, the CDR3 is TGTGCCAGCAGTTACTCGACGTCCTACGAGCAGTACTTC.